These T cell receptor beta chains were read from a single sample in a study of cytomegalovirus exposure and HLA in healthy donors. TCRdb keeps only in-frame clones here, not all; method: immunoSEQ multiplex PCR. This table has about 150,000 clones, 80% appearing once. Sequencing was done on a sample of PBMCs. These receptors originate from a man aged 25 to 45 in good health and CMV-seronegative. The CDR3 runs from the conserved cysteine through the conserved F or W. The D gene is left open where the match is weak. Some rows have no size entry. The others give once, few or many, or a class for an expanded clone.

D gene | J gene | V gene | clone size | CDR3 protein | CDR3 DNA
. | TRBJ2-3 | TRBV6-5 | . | CASSYLRADTQYF | TGTGCCAGCAGTTATCTGAGGGCAGATACGCAGTATTTT
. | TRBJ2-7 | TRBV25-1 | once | CASSDVLEGYEQYF | TGTGCCAGCAGTGATGTTCTAGAAGGCTACGAGCAGTACTTC
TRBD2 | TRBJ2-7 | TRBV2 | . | CASGNGGYEQYF | TGTGCCAGCGGTAACGGGGGGTACGAGCAGTACTTC
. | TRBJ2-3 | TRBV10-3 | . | CAIQLDSTDTQYF | TGTGCCATCCAACTAGATAGCACAGATACGCAGTATTTT
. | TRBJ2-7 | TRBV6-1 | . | CASRAGDRLGEQYF | TGTGCCAGCAGGGCAGGGGATCGCCTGGGGGAGCAGTACTTC
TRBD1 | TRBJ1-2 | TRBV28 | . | CASSHRDRDGYTF | TGTGCCAGCAGTCACCGGGACAGGGATGGCTACACCTTC
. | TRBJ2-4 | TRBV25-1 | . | CATLDIIQYF | TGTGCCACCCTGGACATAATTCAGTACTTC
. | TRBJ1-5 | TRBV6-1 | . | CASSGRRASAGGQPQHF | TGTGCCAGCAGTGGGAGAAGGGCGTCCGCGGGGGGACAGCCCCAGCATTTT
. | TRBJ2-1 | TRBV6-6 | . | CASSYRQVSYNEQFF | TGTGCCAGCAGTTACCGGCAGGTCTCCTACAATGAGCAGTTCTTC
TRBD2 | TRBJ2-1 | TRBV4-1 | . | CASSRTGLAGGREQFF | TGCGCCAGCAGCCGAACGGGACTAGCGGGAGGTCGGGAGCAGTTCTTC
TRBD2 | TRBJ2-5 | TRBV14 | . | CASSQDSRGARTQYF | TGTGCCAGCAGCCAAGATTCGCGGGGGGCGAGGACCCAGTACTTC
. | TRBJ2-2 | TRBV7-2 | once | CARLVGDTGELFF | TGTGCCAGGCTCGTAGGGGACACCGGGGAGCTGTTTTTT